The rows below give T cell receptor beta chains drawn from one sample of a study of glioma-infiltrating T cells after dendritic cell vaccination. Profiling relied on immunoSEQ multiplex PCR, and the TCRdb table lists in-frame clones only, not all of them. The sample includes around 60,000 clones, around 86% of them seen just once. Here the sequenced sample was blood, taken after dendritic cell vaccination. The source of these receptors is a human donor with glioblastoma. Each CDR3 is given with its conserved first and last residue. A D gene is named only where the DNA matches it firmly. Size is stated for part of the rows, as once, few or many counts, or as a class when the clone is expanded.

V	length	J	D	size	DNA	CDR3
TRBV25-1	15	TRBJ1-1	NA	NA	TGTGCCAGCAGTGAACGTAGTAACTATAACACTGAAGCTTTCTTT	CASSERSNYNTEAFF
TRBV11-2	16	TRBJ1-1	NA	once	TGTGCCAGCAGCCCCATTGGTCTGGGGGCTTATTCTGAAGCTTTCTTT	CASSPIGLGAYSEAFF
TRBV6-1	15	TRBJ2-3	NA	NA	TGTGCCAGCAGTAACAGGGTGGGGGGCACAGATACGCAGTATTTT	CASSNRVGGTDTQYF
TRBV2	14	TRBJ2-7	TRBD2	NA	TGTGCCAGCACTAGCGGGGGGGATAACTACGAGCAGTACTTC	CASTSGGDNYEQYF
TRBV29-1	13	TRBJ1-1	NA	few	TGCAGCGGACAACAGGGTGTGGACACTGAAGCTTTCTTT	CSGQQGVDTEAFF
TRBV4-3	17	TRBJ2-1	NA	NA	TGCGCCAGCAGCCAAGAACTTTTATTTAGCTCCTACAATGAGCAGTTCTTC	CASSQELLFSSYNEQFF
TRBV7-8	13	TRBJ1-5	NA	NA	TGTGCCAGCAGCTTCAGGGAGGGTCAGCCCCAGCATTTT	CASSFREGQPQHF
TRBV6-5	13	TRBJ2-5	NA	NA	TGTGCCAGCGCTCGGGGATTCCAAGAGACCCAGTACTTC	CASARGFQETQYF
TRBV6-5	15	TRBJ1-1	NA	NA	TGTGCCAGCAGTTACGCCGATCTTAGGAACACTGAAGCTTTCTTT	CASSYADLRNTEAFF
TRBV13	16	TRBJ1-4	TRBD1	NA	TGTGCCAGCAGCTTAGGCGGTCAGGGGGCGCATGAAAAACTGTTTTTT	CASSLGGQGAHEKLFF
TRBV4-2	15	TRBJ1-1	TRBD1	NA	TGTGCCAGCAGCCCCGGGACAGGGCGGAGGACTGAAGCTTTCTTT	CASSPGTGRRTEAFF
TRBV30	13	TRBJ1-5	NA	NA	TGTGCCTGGAGTAGCGGACGCAATCAGCCCCAGCATTTT	CAWSSGRNQPQHF
TRBV11-2	14	TRBJ1-2	TRBD1	NA	TGTGCCAGCAGTTATGGGACAGGGAGTTATGGCTACACCTTC	CASSYGTGSYGYTF
TRBV14	17	TRBJ2-1	TRBD1	NA	TGTGCCAGCAGGCAGGGGGTTGCCCTTGGCTCCTACAATGAGCAGTTCTTC	CASRQGVALGSYNEQFF
TRBV6-5	16	TRBJ1-2	NA	NA	TGTGCCAGCAGTTACTCGATGTCCAGGGTAAACTATGGCTACACCTTC	CASSYSMSRVNYGYTF
TRBV6-6	15	TRBJ2-1	TRBD1	NA	TGTGCCAGCAGGCGGCGACAGGGCGCGACGAATGAGCAGTTCTTC	CASRRRQGATNEQFF
TRBV5-6	17	TRBJ2-1	NA	NA	TGTGCCAGCAGCACTCCGGGACTAGCTTCTCAGGGGGCTGAGCAGTTCTTC	CASSTPGLASQGAEQFF
TRBV7-6	14	TRBJ1-1	NA	NA	TGTGCCAGCAGCTTAGACCCAGAATACACTGAAGCTTTCTTT	CASSLDPEYTEAFF
TRBV5-6	18	TRBJ1-6	NA	NA	TGTGCCAGCAGCCTGGGGCGGGGCAGGGTTTGGTATAATTCACCCCTCCACTTT	CASSLGRGRVWYNSPLHF
TRBV7-9	18	TRBJ1-5	TRBD1	NA	TGTGCCAGCAGCTCCGACAGGGTTGATCTCTCGGGCAATCAGCCCCAGCATTTT	CASSSDRVDLSGNQPQHF
TRBV7-2	14	TRBJ2-4	NA	NA	TGTGCCAGCAGCTTAGCAGAGGTTATCTCAATTCAGTACTTC	CASSLAEVISIQYF
TRBV2	15	TRBJ2-1	NA	NA	TGTGCCAGCAGGCCACAGGCCTTCTCCTACAATGAGCAGTTCTTC	CASRPQAFSYNEQFF